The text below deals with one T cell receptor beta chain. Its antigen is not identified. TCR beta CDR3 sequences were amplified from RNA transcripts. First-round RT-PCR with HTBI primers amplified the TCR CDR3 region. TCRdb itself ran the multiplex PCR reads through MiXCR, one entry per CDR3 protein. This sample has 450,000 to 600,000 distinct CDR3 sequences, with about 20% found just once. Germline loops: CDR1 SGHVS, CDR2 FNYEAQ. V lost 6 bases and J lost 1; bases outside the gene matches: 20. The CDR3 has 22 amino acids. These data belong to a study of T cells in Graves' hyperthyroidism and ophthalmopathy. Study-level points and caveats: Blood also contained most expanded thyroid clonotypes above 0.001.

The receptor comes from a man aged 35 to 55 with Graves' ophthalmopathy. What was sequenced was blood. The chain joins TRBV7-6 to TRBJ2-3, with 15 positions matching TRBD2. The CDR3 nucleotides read TGTGCCAGCAGTCAAAAACCTGCCGCCGGGACTAGCGGGGGGTGGGGCACAGATACGCAGTATTTT. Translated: CASSQKPAAGTSGGWGTDTQYF.